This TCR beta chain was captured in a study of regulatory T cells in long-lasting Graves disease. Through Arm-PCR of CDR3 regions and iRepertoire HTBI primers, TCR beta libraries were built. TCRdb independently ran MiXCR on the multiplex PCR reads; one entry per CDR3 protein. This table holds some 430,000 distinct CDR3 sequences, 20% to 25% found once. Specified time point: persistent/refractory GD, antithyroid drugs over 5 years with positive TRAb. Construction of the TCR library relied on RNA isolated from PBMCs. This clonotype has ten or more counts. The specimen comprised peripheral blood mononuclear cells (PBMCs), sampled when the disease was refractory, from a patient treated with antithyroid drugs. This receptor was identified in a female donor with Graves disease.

The CDR3 protein is CASSPGPNTGELFF. In nucleotides, the CDR3 is TGCGCCAGCAGTCCAGGACCAAACACCGGGGAGCTGTTTTTT. This chain uses TRBV5-1 with TRBJ2-2; D ambiguous. Germline lookup yields CDR1 SGHRS and CDR2 YFSETQ. This CDR3 is 14 amino acids long. With 5 bases removed from V and 2 bases from J, the gap between germline ends came to 10 bases.